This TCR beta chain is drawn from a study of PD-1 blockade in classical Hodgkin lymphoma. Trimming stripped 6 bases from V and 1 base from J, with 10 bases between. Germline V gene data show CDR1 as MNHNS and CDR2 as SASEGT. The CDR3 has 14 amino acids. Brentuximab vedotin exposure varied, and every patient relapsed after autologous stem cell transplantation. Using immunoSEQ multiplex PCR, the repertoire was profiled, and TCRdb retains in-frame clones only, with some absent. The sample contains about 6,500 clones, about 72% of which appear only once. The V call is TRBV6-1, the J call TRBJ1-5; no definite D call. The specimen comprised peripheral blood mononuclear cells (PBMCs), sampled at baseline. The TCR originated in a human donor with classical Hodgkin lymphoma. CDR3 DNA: TGTGCCAGCAGGGGGTGGTCGAGCAATCAGCCCCAGCATTTT. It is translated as CASRGWSSNQPQHF.